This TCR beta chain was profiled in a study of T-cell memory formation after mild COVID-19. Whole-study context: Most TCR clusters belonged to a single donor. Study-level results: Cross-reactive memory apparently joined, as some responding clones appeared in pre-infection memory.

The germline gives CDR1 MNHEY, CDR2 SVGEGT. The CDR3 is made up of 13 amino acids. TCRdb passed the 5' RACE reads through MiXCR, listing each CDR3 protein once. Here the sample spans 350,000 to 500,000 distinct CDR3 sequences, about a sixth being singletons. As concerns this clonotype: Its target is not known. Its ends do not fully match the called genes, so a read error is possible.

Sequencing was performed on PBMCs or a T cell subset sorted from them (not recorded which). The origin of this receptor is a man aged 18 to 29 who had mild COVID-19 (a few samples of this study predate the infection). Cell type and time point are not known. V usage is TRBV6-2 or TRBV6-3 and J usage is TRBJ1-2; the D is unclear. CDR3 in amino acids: CDSSYRAPYGYTF. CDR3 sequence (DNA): TGTGACAGCAGTTACCGCGCCCCTTATGGCTACACCTTC.